This is a list of T cell receptor beta chains from one sample in a study of Graves' ophthalmopathy and Graves' hyperthyroidism. TCRdb processed the multiplex PCR reads anew with MiXCR; each CDR3 protein has one entry. The sample records hundreds of thousands of distinct CDR3 sequences, over 40% being singletons. Sample: peripheral blood. All receptors derive from an adult man with Graves' ophthalmopathy. Both conserved end residues are part of each CDR3. D genes are given only for firm matches. For some rows the clone size is stated as once, few or many, or as a class when expanded; others skip it.

V	D	J	size	CDR3	DNA
TRBV7-2	.	TRBJ2-2	many	CASSLMRLGGRGTGELFF	TGTGCCAGCAGCCTGATGAGACTGGGAGGCCGGGGCACCGGGGAGCTGTTTTTT
TRBV19	.	TRBJ1-1	many	CASSIDRQRTEAFF	TGTGCCAGTAGTATAGATCGGCAGCGGACTGAAGCTTTCTTT
TRBV7-8	TRBD2	TRBJ2-5	many	CASSGHGTSGGTQYF	TGTGCCAGCAGCGGCCACGGGACTAGCGGGGGGACCCAGTACTTC
TRBV9	TRBD1	TRBJ2-7	many	CASSGGWTGSYEQYF	TGTGCCAGCAGCGGAGGGTGGACAGGGTCTTACGAGCAGTACTTC
TRBV20-1	TRBD1	TRBJ1-4	many	CSARRGRPDEKLFF	TGCAGTGCCCGCAGGGGGCGCCCGGATGAAAAACTGTTTTTT
TRBV24-1	.	TRBJ1-5	.	CATSDWTRWGVQHF	TGTGCCACCAGTGATTGGACTAGGTGGGGCGTTCAGCATTTT
TRBV4-1	TRBD1	TRBJ1-6	many	CASSFRTGDSPLHF	TGCGCCAGCAGCTTCAGGACAGGGGATTCACCCCTCCACTTT
TRBV19	.	TRBJ1-5	many	CASKMGGKPQHF	TGTGCCAGTAAGATGGGGGGAAAGCCCCAGCATTTT
TRBV30	.	TRBJ1-2	few	CAWNRGDYGYTF	TGTGCCTGGAATCGGGGAGACTATGGCTACACCTTC
TRBV2	TRBD1	TRBJ1-6	.	CASKGQGYNSPLHF	TGTGCCAGCAAGGGACAGGGCTATAATTCACCCCTCCACTTT
TRBV12-3/TRBV12-4	TRBD1	TRBJ1-2	many	CASSSGTGSYGYTF	TGTGCCAGCAGTTCCGGGACAGGGAGCTATGGCTACACCTTC
TRBV7-2	TRBD2	TRBJ2-7	.	CAWSPGLAGEYEQYF	TGTGCCTGGAGTCCCGGACTAGCGGGAGAGTACGAGCAGTACTTC
TRBV7-2	TRBD2	TRBJ2-5	.	CASSLGWGSGVQETQYF	TGTGCCAGCAGCTTAGGGTGGGGTAGCGGGGTACAAGAGACCCAGTACTTC
TRBV6-6	.	TRBJ2-1	many	CATRFGNEQFF	TGTGCCACTCGGTTCGGGAATGAGCAGTTCTTC
TRBV25-1	.	TRBJ1-4	.	CASSLGGNNEKLFF	TGTGCCAGCAGCCTAGGGGGAAACAATGAAAAACTGTTTTTT
TRBV6-2/TRBV6-3	.	TRBJ1-2	few	CASSYVQAVGGYTF	TGTGCCAGCAGTTACGTACAGGCTGTTGGGGGCTACACCTTC
TRBV3-1	.	TRBJ1-2	.	CASSWTANSPEGYTF	TGTGCCAGCAGCTGGACAGCTAATTCCCCTGAGGGCTACACCTTC
TRBV25-1	.	TRBJ2-2	.	CASTPTSSSTGELFF	TGTGCCAGCACACCGACCAGTTCAAGTACCGGGGAGCTGTTTTTT
TRBV7-2	TRBD1	TRBJ2-7	.	CASSSGQGVEQYF	TGTGCCAGCAGCTCGGGACAGGGAGTCGAGCAGTACTTC
TRBV29-1	.	TRBJ2-7	.	CSQDPGDYEQYF	TGCAGCCAAGATCCAGGGGACTACGAGCAGTACTTC
TRBV30	.	TRBJ1-1	.	CAWSVTLNTEAFF	TGTGCCTGGAGTGTAACCTTGAACACTGAAGCTTTCTTT
TRBV29-1	.	TRBJ1-3	.	CSPLGHPSGNTIYF	TGCAGCCCACTTGGACACCCCTCTGGAAACACCATATATTTT
TRBV19	.	TRBJ1-4	.	CASTEGQGSTNEKLFF	TGTGCCAGTACGGAGGGGCAGGGTTCAACTAATGAAAAACTGTTTTTT
TRBV5-4	.	TRBJ2-7	many	CASSRGNAYEQYF	TGCGCCAGCAGCCGTGGGAATGCCTACGAGCAGTACTTC
TRBV14	.	TRBJ1-2	.	CASSQEGGGTGYTF	TGTGCCAGCAGCCAAGAAGGCGGGGGAACGGGCTACACCTTC
TRBV10-3	.	TRBJ2-2	few	CAISESGRGELFF	TGTGCCATCAGTGAGTCGGGCAGGGGGGAGCTGTTTTTT
TRBV15	.	TRBJ1-5	.	CATSSYGQEEHF	TGTGCCACCAGCAGTTACGGGCAGGAAGAGCATTTT
TRBV19	TRBD1	TRBJ1-2	few	CASSSPPRGLDGYTF	TGTGCCAGTAGTTCCCCCCCCAGGGGGCTGGATGGCTACACCTTC
TRBV5-6	.	TRBJ2-3	once	CASSPGRNTQYF	TGTGCCAGCAGCCCCGGCAGGAATACGCAGTATTTT
TRBV11-2	TRBD1	TRBJ2-7	.	CASSEGDRSSYEQYF	TGTGCCAGTAGTGAAGGGGACAGGAGCTCCTACGAGCAGTACTTC
TRBV25-1	TRBD1	TRBJ2-7	.	CASSDLAWTGYEQYF	TGTGCCAGCAGTGACCTCGCATGGACAGGCTACGAGCAGTACTTC
TRBV5-4	.	TRBJ1-2	many	CASSLVGASYGYTF	TGTGCCAGCAGCTTGGTAGGGGCCAGCTATGGCTACACCTTC
TRBV5-1	TRBD2	TRBJ2-2	.	CASSYGTSGGPTGELFF	TGCGCCAGCAGCTACGGGACTAGCGGGGGACCCACCGGGGAGCTGTTTTTT
TRBV10-3	TRBD1	TRBJ2-7	.	CAISYSVGTGRRSSAYEQYF	TGTGCCATCAGTTACTCTGTCGGGACAGGGCGAAGGAGTTCCGCCTACGAGCAGTACTTC
TRBV12-3/TRBV12-4	.	TRBJ2-2	.	CASQIANTGELFF	TGTGCCAGTCAAATCGCGAACACCGGGGAGCTGTTTTTT
TRBV29-1	.	TRBJ2-2	.	CSVQLGRDGELFF	TGCAGCGTGCAGCTTGGAAGGGACGGGGAGCTGTTTTTT